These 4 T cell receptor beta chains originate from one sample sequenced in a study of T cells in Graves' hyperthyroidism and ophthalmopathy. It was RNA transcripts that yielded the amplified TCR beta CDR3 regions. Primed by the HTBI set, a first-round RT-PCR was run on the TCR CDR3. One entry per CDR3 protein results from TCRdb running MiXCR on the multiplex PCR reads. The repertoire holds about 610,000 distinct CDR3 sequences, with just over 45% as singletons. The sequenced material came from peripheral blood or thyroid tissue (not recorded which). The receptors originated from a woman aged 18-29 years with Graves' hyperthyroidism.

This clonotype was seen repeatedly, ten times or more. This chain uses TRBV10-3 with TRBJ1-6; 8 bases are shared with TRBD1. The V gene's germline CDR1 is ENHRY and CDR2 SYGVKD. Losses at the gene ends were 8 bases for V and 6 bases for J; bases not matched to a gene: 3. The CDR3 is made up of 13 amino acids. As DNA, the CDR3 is TGTGCCATCCAGGGGGCAGGTAATTCACCCCTCCACTTT. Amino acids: CAIQGAGNSPLHF.

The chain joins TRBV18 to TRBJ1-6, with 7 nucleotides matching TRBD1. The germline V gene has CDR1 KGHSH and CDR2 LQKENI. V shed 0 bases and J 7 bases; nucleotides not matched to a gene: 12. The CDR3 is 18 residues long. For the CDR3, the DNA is TGTGCCAGCTCACCACCGTTGTCAGGGGGTGCGAGAAATTCACCCCTCCACTTT. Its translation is CASSPPLSGGARNSPLHF.

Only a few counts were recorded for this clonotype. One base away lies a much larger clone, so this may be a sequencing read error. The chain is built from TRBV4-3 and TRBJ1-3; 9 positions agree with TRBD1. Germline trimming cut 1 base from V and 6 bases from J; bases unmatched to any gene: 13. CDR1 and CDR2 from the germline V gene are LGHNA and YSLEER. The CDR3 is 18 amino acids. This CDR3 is CASSQVSGTGPGENTIYF. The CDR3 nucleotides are TGCGCCAGCAGCCAAGTGAGTGGGACAGGGCCTGGAGAAAACACCATATATTTT.

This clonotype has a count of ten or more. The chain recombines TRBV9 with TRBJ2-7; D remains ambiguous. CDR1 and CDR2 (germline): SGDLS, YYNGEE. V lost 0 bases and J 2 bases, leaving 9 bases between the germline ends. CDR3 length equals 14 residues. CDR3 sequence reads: CASSVGPDTYEQYF. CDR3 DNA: TGTGCCAGCAGCGTAGGACCGGATACCTACGAGCAGTACTTC.